This entry is about one T cell receptor (beta chain). This entry comes from a study of blood T cell repertoires in COVID-19. Study details: Acute and convalescent COVID-19 specimens originated in the United States, Italy and Spain.

With V trimmed by 8 bases and J by 0 bases, 1 base remained unmatched. The CDR3 extends over 13 amino acids. The germline V gene has CDR1 SGHTA and CDR2 FQGTGA. Enrolment of Seattle patients took place during active infection, and they were followed longitudinally. Data came from immunoSEQ multiplex PCR; TCRdb stores just in-frame clones and leaves some out. The sample consists of some 59,000 clones, over 60% of them appearing once. The material sequenced was peripheral blood. This chain uses TRBV7-3 with TRBJ2-1; TRBD2 matches at 7 bases. The source is a man aged 25-45 years with COVID-19, enrolled during active disease. The CDR3 loop is CASGGGSYNEQFF. CDR3 in DNA: TGTGCCAGCGGGGGGGGCTCCTACAATGAGCAGTTCTTC.